This entry features one TCR beta chain sequence. The data are from a study of CD8+ T cells in alopecia areata. The CDR3 is made up of 13 amino acids. CDR1 is WSHSY, CDR2 SAAADI, per germline. Trimming shortened V by 4 bases and J by 4 bases, and 10 bases separated the two germline ends. The treatment is: oral pan-JAK inhibitor, 5-10 mg twice daily. TCR sequencing used cDNA made by reverse transcription of extracted RNA. Profiling relied on immunoSEQ multiplex PCR, and the TCRdb table lists in-frame clones only, not all of them. The sample records fewer than 250,000 clones, around three fifths being singletons.

The sequence was obtained from a human donor with alopecia areata. The specimen comprised CD4+ T cells sorted from blood, sampled around week 50, from a patient treated with tofacitinib. The chain is built from TRBV10-2 and TRBJ2-5; tentatively, D is TRBD1 (5 bases). The CDR3 reads CASSAQGLETQYF. The CDR3 DNA follows: TGCGCCAGCAGTGCCCAGGGTCTAGAGACCCAGTACTTC.